The clone carrying this TCR beta chain was counted only a few times. As yet, its antigen is unknown. The TCR library protocol attached unique molecular identifiers to the individual cDNA molecules. TCRdb independently ran MiXCR on the 5' RACE reads; one entry per CDR3 protein. The profile shows approximately 47,000 distinct CDR3 sequences, 6.2% of them singletons. CDR1 and CDR2 (germline): MRHNA, SNTAGT. The CDR3 length is 15 residues. The V end was cut by 5 bases, the J end by 3 bases, with 15 bases between. This sample was included in a study of early T cells in non-severe SARS-CoV-2 infection. Study at large: Sequenced bulk RNA came from whole blood that was unsorted, and chains were unpaired.

The study's findings and limits: Missing private and CD4 specificities, VDJdb matching favored anti-spike CD8 responses.

The V and J genes are TRBV6-4 and TRBJ2-3; D is perhaps TRBD1 (6 bases). The starting material was whole blood, obtained at baseline. The TCR was taken from an adult who was a healthcare worker with PCR-confirmed SARS-CoV-2 infection or an uninfected control (not recorded which). The CDR3 region has the DNA TGTGCCAGCAGTCTGGACAGCAGTGAAACAGATACGCAGTATTTT. Protein: CASSLDSSETDTQYF.